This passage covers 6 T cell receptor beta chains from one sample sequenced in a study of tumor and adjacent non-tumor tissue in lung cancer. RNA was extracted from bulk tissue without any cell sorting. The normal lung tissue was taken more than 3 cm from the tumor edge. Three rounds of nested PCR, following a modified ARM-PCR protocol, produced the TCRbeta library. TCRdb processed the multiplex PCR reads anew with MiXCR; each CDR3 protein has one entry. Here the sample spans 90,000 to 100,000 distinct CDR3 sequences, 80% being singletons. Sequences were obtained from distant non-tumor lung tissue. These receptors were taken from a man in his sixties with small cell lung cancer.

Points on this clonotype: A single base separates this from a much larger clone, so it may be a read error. This CDR3 reads CASSRTGIAQETQYF. The CDR3 DNA sequence: TGTGCCAGCAGCCGCACTGGGATAGCCCAAGAGACCCAGTACTTC. This rearrangement joins TRBV7-9 to TRBJ2-5, with D unresolved. Germline V gene lookup returns CDR1 SEHNR and CDR2 FQNEAQ (reference sequence). V shed 5 bases and J shed 1 base, with 14 bases lying between them. CDR3 size: 15 residues.

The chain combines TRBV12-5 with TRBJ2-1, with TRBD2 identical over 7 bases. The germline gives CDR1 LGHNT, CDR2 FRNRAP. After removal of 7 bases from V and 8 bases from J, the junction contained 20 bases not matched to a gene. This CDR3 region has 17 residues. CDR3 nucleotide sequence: TGTGCTAGTGTCCCAAAGACGCCCGGACTAGTTTTGGATGAGCAGTTCTTC. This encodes CASVPKTPGLVLDEQFF.

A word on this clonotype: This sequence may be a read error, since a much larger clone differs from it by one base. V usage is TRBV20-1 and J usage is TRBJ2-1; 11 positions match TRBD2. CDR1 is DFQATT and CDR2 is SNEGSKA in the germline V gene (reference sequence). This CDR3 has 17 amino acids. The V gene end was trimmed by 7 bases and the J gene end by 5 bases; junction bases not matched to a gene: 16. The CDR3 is CSVSLGLAGGGHNEQFF. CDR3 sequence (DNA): TGCAGTGTTTCCCTCGGGCTAGCGGGAGGTGGGCACAATGAGCAGTTCTTC.

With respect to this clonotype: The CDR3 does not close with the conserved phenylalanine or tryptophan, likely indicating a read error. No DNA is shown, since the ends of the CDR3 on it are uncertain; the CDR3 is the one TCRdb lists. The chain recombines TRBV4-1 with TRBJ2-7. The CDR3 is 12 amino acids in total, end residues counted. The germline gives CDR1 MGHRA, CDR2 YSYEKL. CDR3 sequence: CASRQVGNEQYY.

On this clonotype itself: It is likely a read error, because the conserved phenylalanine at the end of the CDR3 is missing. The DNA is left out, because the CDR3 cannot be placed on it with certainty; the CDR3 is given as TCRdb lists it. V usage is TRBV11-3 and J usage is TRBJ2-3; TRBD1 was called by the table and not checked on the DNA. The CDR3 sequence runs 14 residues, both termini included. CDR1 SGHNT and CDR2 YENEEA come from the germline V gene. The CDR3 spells CASSLEGIGDTQCV.

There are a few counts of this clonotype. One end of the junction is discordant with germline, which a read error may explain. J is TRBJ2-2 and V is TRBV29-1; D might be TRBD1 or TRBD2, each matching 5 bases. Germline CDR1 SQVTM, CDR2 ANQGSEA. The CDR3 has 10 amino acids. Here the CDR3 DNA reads TGCGGGGCGAACATCAGGGAGCTGTTCTTT. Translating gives CGANIRELFF.